These 9 T cell receptor beta chains originate from one sample sequenced in a study of T cells in narcolepsy. Assay used: immunoSEQ multiplex PCR; TCRdb lists only in-frame clones, some missing. The sample has tens of thousands of clones, approximately 86% seen once; the top ten hold about 1.5%. The specimen sequenced was CD45RA- memory CD4+ T cells from PBMCs. These receptor sequences come from a human donor with narcolepsy.

The chain couples TRBV2 to TRBJ2-3; unclear D gene. CDR1 is SNHLY, CDR2 FYNNEI, per germline. V lost 4 bases and J 4 bases, leaving 3 bases between the germline ends. The CDR3 totals 11 residues. CDR3 sequence: CASSGADTQYF. In DNA form, the CDR3 reads TGTGCCAGCAGTGGGGCAGATACGCAGTATTTT.

The J gene is TRBJ2-1, the V gene TRBV29-1, with D unresolved. The CDR3 contains 14 residues. The V end was cut by 3 bases, the J end by 9 bases, with 18 bases between. CDR1 is SQVTM, CDR2 ANQGSEA, per germline. CDR3 in DNA: TGCAGCGTTGATCGAGGAACCTCTTACTCTGAGCAGTTCTTC. This sequence encodes CSVDRGTSYSEQFF.

The chain employs TRBV27 and TRBJ2-7; 7 bases map to TRBD2. CDR3 length equals 15 residues. From germline, CDR1 is MNHEY and CDR2 SMNVEV (reference sequence). The trim removed 6 bases at V and 3 bases at J, leaving 11 bases unmatched. The CDR3 bases are TGTGCCAGCAGATCTGGGGGGGAAAGAAGCTACGAGCAGTACTTC. This sequence encodes CASRSGGERSYEQYF.

The CDR3: CASSSSGTEEAFF. The DNA of the CDR3 is TGTGCCAGCAGCTCTTCCGGGACGGAGGAAGCTTTCTTT. The chain has TRBV7-3 and TRBJ1-1, with D tentatively TRBD1 (5 bases). There are 13 residues in the CDR3. Looked up from germline, CDR1 is SGHTA and CDR2 is FQGTGA. The V end was cut by 4 bases, the J end by 8 bases, with 14 bases between.

This chain connects TRBV7-7 to TRBJ2-3; TRBD2 is a possible D gene (6 bases). V lost 2 bases and J 0 bases, leaving 9 bases between the germline ends. The V gene's germline CDR1 is SSHAT and CDR2 FNYEAQ (reference sequence). This CDR3 has 15 residues. CDR3 sequence reads: CASSLTSFSTDTQYF. The CDR3 DNA follows: TGTGCCAGCAGCTTAACTAGCTTTAGCACAGATACGCAGTATTTT.

CDR3 DNA: TGTGCCAGCAGCCTTGACGGGGTTTTAGTAAACACTGAAGCTTTCTTT. It specifies CASSLDGVLVNTEAFF. The chain carries TRBV5-6 and TRBJ1-1; no clear D gene. With 4 bases removed from V and 2 bases from J, the gap between germline ends came to 18 bases. The CDR3 totals 16 residues. Germline CDR1 is SGHDT and CDR2 is YYEEEE.

V gene TRBV7-6 combines with J gene TRBJ1-2, with TRBD1 identical over 10 bases. The V gene's germline CDR1 is SGHVS and CDR2 FNYEAQ. Trimming took 1 base from V and 8 from J; bases not matched to a gene: 4. This CDR3 comprises 14 residues. The CDR3 sequence: CASSLDRTGGGYTF. Here the CDR3 DNA reads TGTGCCAGCAGCTTAGATCGGACAGGGGGAGGCTACACCTTC.

The chain recombines TRBV28 with TRBJ1-3, with TRBD1 matching over 9 bases. The V gene's germline CDR1 is MDHEN and CDR2 SYDVKM. The CDR3 has 16 amino acids. The junction had 5 bases not matched to a gene; V was cut back by 5 bases and J by 0 bases. CDR3: CASSLTGQGSGNTIYF. The CDR3, as DNA: TGTGCCAGCAGTCTGACGGGACAGGGCTCTGGAAACACCATATATTTT.

Here the CDR3 reads CASSQRGFQPQHF. CDR3 bases: TGTGCCAGCAGCCAAAGGGGTTTTCAGCCCCAGCATTTT. The chain recombines TRBV7-2 with TRBJ1-5; maybe TRBD1 (5 bases). CDR1 and CDR2 (germline): SGHTA, FQGNSA. Trimming removed 5 bases from V and 6 bases from J, with 11 bases in between. The CDR3 loop spans 13 amino acids.